This paragraph covers one TCR beta chain sequence. Libraries were prepared by immunoSEQ multiplex PCR; TCRdb keeps only in-frame clonotypes and omits some of them. The table has around 15,000 clones, roughly three fifths seen once; the top ten hold over 10%. The data stem from a study of radiation and T cells in renal cell carcinoma. This CDR3 contains 15 residues. Germline values: CDR1 GTSNPN, CDR2 SVGIG (reference sequence). V shed 1 base, J shed 3 bases, and the junction held 7 bases outside the gene matches. Noted treatment: treatment-naive control, cytoreductive nephrectomy. This sample comprised tumor tissue, obtained from a patient whose treatment was nephrectomy without radiotherapy. The TCR sequence derives from a man in his fifties with renal cell carcinoma. The V gene is TRBV30, the J gene TRBJ2-7; 9 positions match TRBD1. CDR3 DNA sequence: TGTGCCTGGAGTGATCCGGGACAGGGAATCTACGAGCAGTACTTC. It is translated as CAWSDPGQGIYEQYF.